The present T cell receptor (beta chain) was sequenced within a study of regulatory T cells in long-lasting Graves disease. Arm-PCR with iRepertoire HTBI primers amplified the CDR3 regions for these TCR beta libraries. TCRdb called the multiplex PCR reads again in MiXCR, with one record for every CDR3 protein. The sample records 420,000 or so distinct CDR3 sequences, 15% to 20% being singletons. Indicated time point: newly diagnosed GD, antithyroid drugs for less than 3 months. After RNA was extracted from PBMCs, the TCR library was made from it. This clonotype was observed at least ten times. The same data also went into a second study, on T cells in Graves' hyperthyroidism and ophthalmopathy.

The sequences come from peripheral blood mononuclear cells (PBMCs), collected at new diagnosis, from a patient treated with antithyroid drugs. The sequence derives from a woman younger than 30 with Graves disease.

The CDR3 nucleotides are TGTGCCAGCAGCCCCTTGACAGGGAGCCGAGTCTATGGCTACACCTTC. Its translation is CASSPLTGSRVYGYTF. The chain recombines TRBV28 with TRBJ1-2; TRBD1 matches 7 bases. The CDR3 runs to 16 residues. Per germline, CDR1 MDHEN and CDR2 SYDVKM. The junction had 14 bases not matched to a gene; V was cut back by 6 bases and J by 4 bases.